The 14 T cell receptor beta chains in this list originate from one sample, sequenced in a study of OX40 agonist ivuxolimab in advanced cancers. The table came from immunoSEQ multiplex PCR; TCRdb's copy has only in-frame clones and leaves some out. The sample contains 80,000 to 100,000 clones, about 86% of which appear only once. Specimen: CD4+ or CD8+ T cells sorted from blood, collected in a trial of the OX40 agonist ivuxolimab. These receptors were collected from an adult with an advanced solid tumor such as melanoma, head and neck, liver or kidney cancer.

The chain couples TRBV5-6 to TRBJ2-7; 7 bases fit TRBD2. Trimming at V came to 0 bases and at J to 2 bases, leaving 2 bases not matched to a gene. CDR1 SGHDT and CDR2 YYEEEE come from the germline V gene. The CDR3 extends over 14 amino acids. CDR3 amino acids: CASSLVGLTYEQYF. CDR3 coding DNA: TGTGCCAGCAGCTTGGTGGGACTAACCTACGAGCAGTACTTC.

The rearrangement joins TRBV6-5 to TRBJ1-1, with a weak D call TRBD1 (5 bases). V shed 5 bases and J shed 2 bases, with 9 bases lying between them. The CDR3 totals 13 residues. CDR1 and CDR2 from the germline V gene are MNHEY and SVGAGI. The CDR3 loop is CASSKTENTEAFF. The CDR3 nucleotides read TGTGCCAGCAGTAAGACAGAAAACACTGAAGCTTTCTTT.

This clone appeared a few times. The chain joins TRBV7-9 to TRBJ2-1, with TRBD2 matching 13 bases. CDR3 length equals 15 residues. The V gene end was trimmed by 1 base and the J gene end by 6 bases; junction bases not matched to a gene: 0. CDR1 and CDR2 from the germline V gene are SEHNR and FQNEAQ (reference sequence). In DNA form, the CDR3 reads TGTGCCAGCAGCTTAGGGACTAGCGGGGGCAATGAGCAGTTCTTC. Its protein product is CASSLGTSGGNEQFF.

The chain recombines TRBV7-2 with TRBJ2-7; D might be TRBD1 (6 bases). Per the germline V gene, CDR1 is SGHTA and CDR2 is FQGNSA. The CDR3 is made up of 14 amino acids. Between the trimmed V and J ends, which lost 3 bases and 4 bases, there was a span of 13 bases. The CDR3 nucleotides are TGTGCCAGCAGCTTCCCAGGGGTCGGTTACGAGCAGTACTTC. Translation gives CASSFPGVGYEQYF.

The V and J genes are TRBV7-9 and TRBJ2-7; D is perhaps TRBD2 (5 bases). This CDR3 has 11 amino acids. Trimming shortened V by 5 bases and J by 9 bases, and 11 bases separated the two germline ends. Germline V CDR1 and CDR2: SEHNR, FQNEAQ (reference sequence). In nucleotides, the CDR3 is TGTGCCAGCAGCCAGCAAGGACTGCAGTACTTC. Translated: CASSQQGLQYF.

The gene calls are TRBV5-3 and TRBJ2-5; 13 bases agree with TRBD2. TRBV5-3 is assigned to the ORF class and has an uncertain function. The CDR3 runs 19 residues. J lost 5 bases, V lost 4 bases, and 17 bases had no gene match. In DNA, the CDR3 is TGTGCCAGAAGCCTGGATAGCGGGACTAGCGGGGACCTAATCGAGACCCAGTACTTC. Its protein product is CARSLDSGTSGDLIETQYF.

This rearrangement joins TRBV9 to TRBJ1-6; tentative D call: TRBD1 (6 bases). CDR1 and CDR2 (germline): SGDLS, YYNGEE. V was shortened by 4 bases and J by 5 bases, with 10 bases between the two germline ends. CDR3 length: 14 residues. This CDR3 reads CASSPRQDNSPLHF. CDR3 nucleotide sequence: TGTGCCAGCAGCCCCCGACAGGATAATTCACCCCTCCACTTT.

This clone was recorded once. The chain combines TRBV7-9 with TRBJ1-2; no firm D call. The CDR3 sequence is 12 residues long. Between the trimmed V and J ends, which lost 4 bases and 4 bases, there was a span of 7 bases. Germline V CDR1 and CDR2: SEHNR, FQNEAQ (reference sequence). The CDR3 sequence: CASSSGPYGYTF. CDR3 in DNA: TGTGCCAGCAGCTCAGGACCCTATGGCTACACCTTC.

This clone was counted once. This chain links TRBV7-8 with TRBJ1-5; D may be TRBD1 (6 bases). Trimming cost V 6 bases and J 4 bases, with 10 bases left between them. The CDR3 loop spans 13 amino acids. Per germline, CDR1 SGHVS and CDR2 FQNEAQ. DNA of the CDR3: TGTGCCAGCAGGCGGACAGCTAATCAGCCCCAGCATTTT. It encodes CASRRTANQPQHF. Together with reference TRBV7-8 and TRBJ1-5, the CDR3 gives the full variable domain: GAGVSQSPRYKVAKRGQDVALRCDPISGHVSLFWYQQALGQGPEFLTYFQNEAQLDKSGLPSDRFFAERPEGSVSTLKIQRTQQEDSAVYLCASRRTANQPQHFGDGTRLSIL.

The gene calls are TRBV7-6 and TRBJ2-4; 7 bases map to TRBD2. The CDR3 length is 15 residues. CDR1 SGHVS and CDR2 FNYEAQ come from the germline V gene. With V trimmed by 1 base and J by 6 bases, 6 bases remained unmatched. The CDR3 coding sequence is TGTGCCAGCAGCTTAGGCGGGGGATGGTCAAACATTCAGTACTTC. It yields the protein CASSLGGGWSNIQYF.

The J gene is TRBJ2-1, the V gene TRBV7-9; 10 nucleotides match TRBD2. Germline CDR1 is SEHNR and CDR2 is FQNEAQ (reference sequence). Losses at the gene ends were 1 base for V and 6 bases for J; bases not matched to a gene: 3. The CDR3 sequence is 15 residues long. In DNA, the CDR3 is TGTGCCAGCAGCTTAGATTTAGCGGGAGGCAATGAGCAGTTCTTC. This gives the protein CASSLDLAGGNEQFF.

The rearrangement joins TRBV2 to TRBJ2-7; TRBD2 aligns across 9 bases. With 9 bases clipped from V and 0 bases from J, the junction kept 6 bases outside the gene matches. Germline CDR1 reads SNHLY; CDR2 reads FYNNEI. The CDR3 runs to 14 residues. CDR3: CASFSSGNSYEQYF. In nucleotides, the CDR3 is TGTGCCAGTTTTTCTAGCGGGAACTCCTACGAGCAGTACTTC.

This sequence joins TRBV30 and TRBJ2-7; D remains ambiguous. Trimming cost V 2 bases and J 2 bases, with 7 bases left between them. Germline V lookup: CDR1 GTSNPN, CDR2 SVGIG (reference sequence). This CDR3 region has 12 residues. Here the CDR3 DNA reads TGTGCCTGGAGTCCAACCGCCTACGAGCAGTACTTC. Its translation is CAWSPTAYEQYF.

This clone has more than one count but fewer than ten. The chain recombines TRBV30 with TRBJ1-1, with D maybe TRBD1 (5 bases). CDR1 GTSNPN and CDR2 SVGIG come from the germline V gene (reference sequence). This CDR3 has 16 residues. The V and J ends lost 4 bases and 4 bases respectively, with 22 bases between them. CDR3 residues: CAWTSGRGGRSTEAFF. CDR3 coding DNA: TGTGCCTGGACATCAGGGAGAGGAGGGAGGAGCACTGAAGCTTTCTTT.